Each of the 27 T cell receptor beta chains below was sequenced from the same sample in a study of T-cell reconstitution after alpha-beta-depleted transplantation in children. Unique molecular identifiers were used in preparing the TCRbeta library. From the PCR reads, TCRdb called clonotypes with MiXCR, one entry per CDR3 protein. The data contain about 300,000 distinct CDR3 sequences, roughly a tenth of them singletons. Sequenced here: PBMCs, sampled before TCRalphabeta/CD19-depleted stem cell transplant. The source is a boy in the first two years of life with acute myeloid leukemia, due to receive a stem cell transplant.

This clonotype was seen ten or more times. The V gene is TRBV12-3 or TRBV12-4, the J gene TRBJ2-5; TRBD1 matches at 10 bases. Trimming cost V 5 bases and J 3 bases; bases outside gene matches: 9. CDR3 size: 16 residues. The CDR3 reads CASSEFPGQGKETQYF. In nucleotides, the CDR3 is TGTGCCAGCAGTGAGTTCCCGGGACAGGGGAAAGAGACCCAGTACTTC.

This clonotype was observed at least ten times. This chain uses TRBV1 with TRBJ2-3; TRBD1 was called by the table and not checked on the DNA. TRBV1 is deemed a pseudogene. The CDR3 is 16 amino acids. Written as DNA, the CDR3 is TGCACCAGCAGCCATCCCCCGGGCCCGGGGGCAGATACGCAGTATTTT. Translating it yields CTSSHPPGPGADTQYF.

Ten or more counts support this clonotype. The chain uses TRBV5-1 and TRBJ2-3; D call uncertain. V lost 2 bases and J 6 bases, leaving 7 bases between the germline ends. The CDR3 totals 12 residues. The germline V gene has CDR1 SGHRS and CDR2 YFSETQ. The CDR3 protein is CASSFLQDTQYF. The CDR3 DNA reads TGCGCCAGCAGCTTCCTACAGGATACGCAGTATTTT.

The sample holds many counts of this clonotype. The J gene is TRBJ2-7, the V gene TRBV6-2 or TRBV6-3, with unresolved D. Germline loops: CDR1 MNHEY, CDR2 SVGEGT. Trimming removed 2 bases from V and 3 bases from J, with 14 bases in between. The CDR3 contains 15 residues. The CDR3 coding sequence is TGTGCCAGCAGTTACATGGCAGCTTTCCTCTACGAGCAGTACTTC. This translates into CASSYMAAFLYEQYF.

This clonotype was seen ten or more times. The rearrangement uses TRBV7-2 and TRBJ2-5; 8 bases map to TRBD2. Unmatched junction bases numbered 7, after V lost 2 bases and J lost 2 bases. The germline V gene has CDR1 SGHTA and CDR2 FQGNSA. The CDR3 loop spans 16 amino acids. CDR3 DNA: TGTGCCAGCAGCTTATCCGGGGGGGGAGGGCAAGAGACCCAGTACTTC. Its translation: CASSLSGGGGQETQYF.

This clonotype was picked up many times. The chain couples TRBV12-3 or TRBV12-4 to TRBJ1-2; D is unclear. This CDR3 has 11 residues. Trimming took 8 bases from V and 8 from J, leaving 12 bases between them. In nucleotides, the CDR3 is TGTGCCAGCTCATCGTTGGGAGGCTACACCTTC. It encodes CASSSLGGYTF.

This clonotype has at least ten counts. This rearrangement joins TRBV28 to TRBJ1-5, with D possibly TRBD1 on 5 matching bases. CDR3 length: 13 residues. From germline, CDR1 is MDHEN and CDR2 SYDVKM. V was cut by 7 bases and J by 3 bases, with 10 bases left in between. CDR3 DNA sequence: TGTGCCAGCACCTGGGGGGTCAATCAGCCCCAGCATTTT. Amino acid sequence: CASTWGVNQPQHF.

This clonotype was counted many times. The chain has TRBV5-1 and TRBJ1-6; D remains unclear. In germline, CDR1 is SGHRS, CDR2 YFSETQ. This CDR3 has 15 amino acids. V lost 5 bases and J 1 base, leaving 10 bases between the germline ends. DNA of the CDR3: TGCGCCAGCAGTCGATCGGAGTCCTATAATTCACCCCTCCACTTT. Translation gives CASSRSESYNSPLHF.

This clonotype was counted many times. This chain links TRBV14 with TRBJ2-1, with D possibly being TRBD1 (5 bases). Germline-derived CDR1 and CDR2 are SGHDN and FVKESK. The CDR3 consists of 19 residues. V lost 0 bases and J lost 5, with 23 bases in between. The CDR3 sequence: CASSQELLRVSVRDNEQFF. The DNA for the CDR3 is TGTGCCAGCAGCCAAGAGCTACTCAGGGTATCGGTACGGGACAATGAGCAGTTCTTC.

This clonotype was counted ten times or more. The chain couples TRBV5-1 to TRBJ2-2; the D is unclear. CDR3 length equals 15 residues. Germline values: CDR1 SGHRS, CDR2 YFSETQ. The V and J ends lost 4 bases and 6 bases respectively, with 16 bases between them. The CDR3 region has the DNA TGCGCCAGCAGCCCTAGGCAAGCCTACGCCGGGGAGCTGTTTTTT. Protein: CASSPRQAYAGELFF.

This rearrangement joins TRBV6-1 to TRBJ2-2; D remains ambiguous. This CDR3 contains 16 residues. From germline, CDR1 is MNHNS and CDR2 SASEGT. With 7 bases removed from V and 2 bases from J, the gap between germline ends came to 17 bases. The chain's CDR3 is CASTERPIANTGELFF. The CDR3 nucleotides are TGTGCCAGCACCGAAAGGCCGATTGCAAACACCGGGGAGCTGTTTTTT.

The rearrangement joins TRBV2 to TRBJ1-1; 9 nucleotides match TRBD1. Germline V lookup: CDR1 SNHLY, CDR2 FYNNEI. The J segment lost 7 bases and the V segment lost 7 bases, leaving 13 bases of the junction unmatched. This CDR3 has 15 residues. The CDR3 here is CASTVVTGGGVEAFF. In nucleotides, the CDR3 is TGTGCCAGCACTGTCGTAACAGGGGGCGGGGTTGAAGCTTTCTTT.

This clonotype was picked up many times. The chain links TRBV28 to TRBJ2-7, with 7 bases identical to TRBD1. The CDR3 contains 14 residues. Trimming removed 5 bases from V and 1 base from J; junction bases left unmatched: 5. Per the germline V gene, CDR1 is MDHEN and CDR2 is SYDVKM. CDR3: CASSEQGISYEQYF. In DNA form, the CDR3 reads TGTGCCAGCAGTGAACAGGGGATTTCCTACGAGCAGTACTTC.

The rearrangement links TRBV12-3 or TRBV12-4 to TRBJ2-6; 9 nucleotides agree with TRBD1. V was clipped by 6 bases and J by 1 base; unmatched bases: 7. This CDR3 comprises 17 residues. The CDR3 DNA reads as TGTGCCAGCAGCCCCGGGACAGGGTTTTCTGGGGCCAACGTCCTGACTTTC. It specifies CASSPGTGFSGANVLTF.

This clonotype was detected ten times or more. The chain has TRBV4-2 and TRBJ2-3; 7 bases are shared with TRBD2. Germline lookup yields CDR1 LGHNA and CDR2 YNFKEQ. The CDR3 has 15 residues. V was pared by 1 base and J by 5 bases, with 6 bases of the junction left unmatched. The CDR3, as DNA: TGTGCCAGCAGCCAAGGAGGACTAGTGAAAGATACGCAGTATTTT. Translated: CASSQGGLVKDTQYF.

This clonotype has a count of ten or more. The rearrangement uses TRBV11-2 and TRBJ2-3, with 9 bases that match TRBD2. Germline values: CDR1 SGHAT, CDR2 FQNNGV. The CDR3 totals 18 residues. V gave up 3 bases and J gave up 2 bases; unmatched junction bases: 12. Here the CDR3 DNA reads TGTGCCAGCAGCTTCTCTGAGACTAGCGGTAGACCCACAGATACGCAGTATTTT. Its translation is CASSFSETSGRPTDTQYF. Based on the CDR3 plus reference TRBV11-2 and TRBJ2-3, the full variable domain is EAGVAQSPRYKIIEKRQSVAFWCNPISGHATLYWYQQILGQGPKLLIQFQNNGVVDDSQLPKDRFSAERLKGVDSTLKIQPAKLEDSAVYLCASSFSETSGRPTDTQYFGPGTRLTVL.

This clonotype was seen ten or more times. The chain joins TRBV9 to TRBJ2-1; 9 bases agree with TRBD2. V lost 0 bases, J lost 6 bases, and 4 bases stayed unmatched. Per germline, CDR1 SGDLS and CDR2 YYNGEE. This CDR3 comprises 15 residues. The CDR3 DNA follows: TGTGCCAGCAGCGTAGTGGCTAGCGGGACCAATGAGCAGTTCTTC. As protein: CASSVVASGTNEQFF.

This clonotype came up a few times. The chain joins TRBV14 to TRBJ1-4; the match to TRBD1 covers 8 bases. Germline trimming cut 4 bases from V and 7 bases from J; bases unmatched to any gene: 5. Germline V gene lookup returns CDR1 SGHDN and CDR2 FVKESK. The CDR3 covers 14 residues. The CDR3 here is CASSPRQGLEKLFF. In DNA form, the CDR3 reads TGTGCCAGCAGCCCCCGACAGGGGCTTGAAAAACTGTTTTTT.

V gene TRBV20-1 combines with J gene TRBJ2-3; 10 bases line up with TRBD2. Trimming removed 0 bases from V and 2 bases from J; junction bases left unmatched: 11. The CDR3 spans 18 residues. Germline CDR1 is DFQATT and CDR2 is SNEGSKA (reference sequence). Written as DNA, the CDR3 is TGCAGTGCTAGAGATTGGCCTAGCGGGGGCCTTTTCACAGATACGCAGTATTTT. Residues: CSARDWPSGGLFTDTQYF.

This clonotype was observed a handful of times. The chain uses TRBV20-1 and TRBJ2-5, with 9 bases identical to TRBD2. Germline assignment: CDR1 DFQATT and CDR2 SNEGSKA (reference sequence). Trimming cost V 2 bases and J 4 bases; bases outside gene matches: 5. The CDR3 runs to 14 residues. CDR3 nucleotides: TGCAGTGCTAGACGGGCGGGAGGGCCAGAGACCCAGTACTTC. Translated, it gives CSARRAGGPETQYF.

Ten or more counts support this clonotype. The chain uses TRBV10-3 and TRBJ2-7; TRBD1 agrees at 9 bases. V lost 4 bases and J lost 6; bases outside the gene matches: 7. This CDR3 spans 14 amino acids. Germline CDR1 reads ENHRY; CDR2 reads SYGVKD. This CDR3 is CAISVQGAPGEQYF. The CDR3 DNA follows: TGTGCCATCAGTGTACAGGGGGCGCCCGGCGAGCAGTACTTC.

This clonotype was seen ten or more times. The chain links TRBV28 to TRBJ2-2; D unclear. The CDR3 is 17 residues long. The V end lost 3 bases, the J end lost 1 base, and 15 bases lay between the germline ends. Germline V gene sequence: CDR1 MDHEN, CDR2 SYDVKM. CDR3 sequence: CASSFLGRPGNTGELFF. In DNA, the CDR3 is TGTGCCAGCAGTTTCCTCGGCAGGCCGGGGAACACCGGGGAGCTGTTTTTT.

This clonotype was counted many times. The chain couples TRBV29-1 to TRBJ2-1; 10 positions agree with TRBD2. This CDR3 has 16 amino acids. Germline values: CDR1 SQVTM, CDR2 ANQGSEA. V lost 5 bases and J lost 0; bases outside the gene matches: 7. The CDR3 DNA reads as TGCAGCGTTCCATCAGCGGGGGGGAGCTCCTACAATGAGCAGTTCTTC. Amino acid sequence: CSVPSAGGSSYNEQFF.

This clonotype was observed many times. The chain carries TRBV28 and TRBJ2-4; D may be TRBD1 (6 bases). Germline assignment: CDR1 MDHEN and CDR2 SYDVKM. The CDR3 loop spans 17 amino acids. The V end was cut by 3 bases, the J end by 1 base, with 16 bases between. CDR3 nucleotides: TGTGCCAGCAGTTTGCGGACAGCCGTTGAGGCCAAAAACATTCAGTACTTC. Residues: CASSLRTAVEAKNIQYF.

This clonotype was detected ten times or more. The genes are TRBV28 and TRBJ2-1; D unresolved. The CDR3 loop spans 10 amino acids. Germline CDR1 is MDHEN and CDR2 is SYDVKM. V was shortened by 10 bases and J by 4 bases, with 5 bases between the two germline ends. The CDR3 is CATRYNEQFF. In DNA, the CDR3 is TGTGCCACCAGGTACAATGAGCAGTTCTTC. Full variable domain (outside the CDR3, taken from reference TRBV28 and TRBJ2-1): DVKVTQSSRYLVKRTGEKVFLECVQDMDHENMFWYRQDPGLGLRLIYFSYDVKMKEKGDIPEGYSVSREKKERFSLILESASTNQTSMYLCATRYNEQFFGPGTRLTVL.

About this clonotype: It may be a read error: a sequence one base away is much more abundant. The chain links TRBV10-3 to TRBJ2-1; perhaps TRBD1 as D (6 bases). With 3 bases removed from V and 3 bases from J, the gap between germline ends came to 12 bases. The CDR3 has 15 amino acids. CDR1 and CDR2 from the germline V gene are ENHRY and SYGVKD. DNA of the CDR3: TGTGCCATCAGTGAACAGGGTAGCTGCTACAATGAGCAGTTCTTC. Protein product: CAISEQGSCYNEQFF.

Ten or more counts support this clonotype. This chain joins TRBV7-8 and TRBJ2-5, with a possible D match to TRBD2 (6 bases). Trimming pared 1 base from V and 9 bases from J, leaving 18 bases between. The length of the CDR3 is 15 residues. CDR1 SGHVS and CDR2 FQNEAQ come from the germline V gene. The DNA of the CDR3 is TGTGCCAGCAGCTTAGGTCCTAGCGCCGGCGGGGCCCAGTACTTC. Its protein product is CASSLGPSAGGAQYF.